These T cell receptor beta chains were read from a single sample in a study of cytomegalovirus exposure and HLA in healthy donors. Sequenced by immunoSEQ multiplex PCR; TCRdb stores in-frame clones only, minus some. Of around 180,000 clones listed, approximately 78% are singletons. The sequencing input was PBMCs. Receptors were obtained from a male donor in good health and CMV-seronegative. CDR3s include the opening cysteine and the closing phenylalanine or tryptophan. The D gene is left open where the match is weak. Size values are once, few and many counts, or a class for expanded clones, and some rows have none.

cdr3_aa,cdr3_nt,d_call,j_call,clone_size,v_call
CASSFSGINTGELFF,TGTGCCAGCAGTTTTAGCGGGATTAACACCGGGGAGCTGTTTTTT,TRBD2,TRBJ2-2,once,TRBV6-5
CASSLGQGSQPQHF,TGTGCCAGCAGTTTAGGCCAAGGTAGCCAGCCCCAGCATTTT,.,TRBJ1-5,.,TRBV27
CASSNGLAGPNEQFF,TGTGCCAGCAGCAACGGACTAGCGGGCCCCAATGAGCAGTTCTTC,TRBD2,TRBJ2-1,few,TRBV5-4
CASSPGLNNEQFF,TGCGCCAGCAGCCCCGGACTGAACAATGAGCAGTTCTTC,.,TRBJ2-1,once,TRBV5-1
CASSRLAGEETQYF,TGTGCCAGTAGTAGACTAGCGGGGGAAGAGACCCAGTACTTC,TRBD2,TRBJ2-5,.,TRBV19
CASSVGGLGEQYF,TGTGCCAGCAGCGTAGGGGGGCTTGGCGAGCAGTACTTC,.,TRBJ2-7,.,TRBV9
CASSWDSGNQPQHF,TGTGCCAGTAGTTGGGACAGTGGCAATCAGCCCCAGCATTTT,TRBD1,TRBJ1-5,.,TRBV19
CASDPFPTGGFYYEQYF,TGTGCCAGCGATCCCTTCCCGACAGGGGGTTTCTACTACGAGCAGTACTTC,TRBD1,TRBJ2-7,.,TRBV28
CASSQVWRLSGANVLTF,TGTGCCAGCAGCCAAGTGTGGCGACTCTCTGGGGCCAACGTCCTGACTTTC,.,TRBJ2-6,once,TRBV14
CASSEGLRGELFF,TGTGCCAGCAGTGAGGGACTACGTGGGGAGCTGTTTTTT,TRBD2,TRBJ2-2,.,TRBV2
CASSLVDRGPYGYTF,TGTGCCAGCAGCTTAGTTGACAGGGGGCCCTATGGCTACACCTTC,TRBD1,TRBJ1-2,.,TRBV7-2
CASSRAARGTEAFF,TGTGCCAGCTCACGTGCAGCCCGGGGCACTGAAGCTTTCTTT,.,TRBJ1-1,.,TRBV18
CASKQGWDTGELFF,TGTGCTAGTAAACAGGGATGGGACACCGGGGAGCTGTTTTTT,.,TRBJ2-2,few,TRBV12-5
CSVSTGNRGYEQYF,TGCAGCGTCAGTACGGGGAACAGGGGATACGAGCAGTACTTC,TRBD1,TRBJ2-7,.,TRBV29-1
CAISEMSYGYTF,TGTGCCATCAGTGAGATGAGCTACGGCTACACCTTC,.,TRBJ1-2,few,TRBV10-3
CASSLGLGGGAGYF,TGTGCCAGCAGCTTGGGTCTGGGTGGAGGCGCGGGATACTTC,.,TRBJ2-7,.,TRBV7-8
CASSPTVGGTDTQYF,TGTGCCAGCAGTCCTACGGTAGGGGGCACAGATACGCAGTATTTT,.,TRBJ2-3,.,TRBV28
CASSLVVGQGYEQYF,TGTGCCAGCAGCTTAGTCGTCGGACAGGGCTACGAGCAGTACTTC,TRBD1,TRBJ2-7,.,TRBV7-8
CATSNSGRRYTGELFF,TGTGCCACCAGCAATAGCGGGAGGCGGTACACCGGGGAGCTGTTTTTT,TRBD2,TRBJ2-2,.,TRBV15
CASSLGSGTGNEQFF,TGTGCCAGCAGCTTAGGTAGCGGGACGGGAAATGAGCAGTTCTTC,TRBD2,TRBJ2-1,.,TRBV7-9
CASSHPLTGSGNTIYF,TGTGCCAGCAGCCATCCCCTCACAGGGTCAGGAAACACCATATATTTT,.,TRBJ1-3,.,TRBV4-2
CASSRGGSYNEQFF,TGTGCCAGCAGTAGGGGGGGTTCCTACAATGAGCAGTTCTTC,.,TRBJ2-1,.,TRBV28
CASSVTAGDSPLHF,TGTGCCAGCAGCGTAACGGCAGGGGATTCACCCCTCCACTTT,.,TRBJ1-6,once,TRBV28
CASSQGPLMNTEAFF,TGCGCCAGCAGCCAAGGTCCTTTAATGAACACTGAAGCTTTCTTT,.,TRBJ1-1,.,TRBV4-1
CASSLDVSSYEQYF,TGCGCCAGCAGCTTGGATGTGAGTTCCTACGAGCAGTACTTC,.,TRBJ2-7,few,TRBV5-1
CASEGALSGANVLTF,TGTGCCAGCGAAGGGGCTCTCTCTGGGGCCAACGTCCTGACTTTC,.,TRBJ2-6,.,TRBV2
CASSLDPVHSNQPQHF,TGTGCCAGCAGCTTGGATCCGGTCCATAGCAATCAGCCCCAGCATTTT,.,TRBJ1-5,few,TRBV5-4
CASILGAGGRYEQFF,TGTGCCAGCATCCTTGGGGCAGGGGGTCGCTATGAGCAGTTCTTC,TRBD1,TRBJ2-1,once,TRBV6-5
CSVRDTYYEQYF,TGCAGCGTCCGGGACACATACTACGAGCAGTACTTC,.,TRBJ2-7,.,TRBV29-1
CASSKTGTGSSYEQYF,TGTGCCAGCAGCAAGACCGGGACAGGGTCCTCCTACGAGCAGTACTTC,TRBD1,TRBJ2-7,once,TRBV7-9
CASSVGQGILETQYF,TGTGCCAGCAGCGTAGGACAGGGGATCTTAGAGACCCAGTACTTC,TRBD1,TRBJ2-5,.,TRBV7-3
CASSGTGGAYEQYF,TGTGCCAGCAGTGGGACAGGGGGGGCCTACGAGCAGTACTTC,TRBD1,TRBJ2-7,.,TRBV6-1
CASSPQGSLSYNEQFF,TGTGCCAGCAGCCCCCAGGGGTCCTTGTCCTACAATGAGCAGTTCTTC,.,TRBJ2-1,.,TRBV9
CASSTRVGLAGGGEQFF,TGTGCCAGCAGCACTAGGGTAGGGCTAGCGGGAGGGGGAGAGCAGTTCTTC,TRBD2,TRBJ2-1,.,TRBV7-9
CASSLNSPSEQFF,TGTGCCAGCAGTTTGAACAGCCCGAGTGAGCAGTTCTTC,.,TRBJ2-1,.,TRBV28
CASSLVRSGAMNTEAFF,TGTGCCAGCAGTTTAGTCCGGAGCGGAGCCATGAACACTGAAGCTTTCTTT,.,TRBJ1-1,.,TRBV28
CASSLGLAGGTDTQYF,TGTGCCAGCAGCTTAGGACTAGCGGGGGGAACAGATACGCAGTATTTT,TRBD2,TRBJ2-3,.,TRBV7-6
CASSLGDTNTGELFF,TGCGCCAGCAGCTTGGGAGATACGAACACCGGGGAGCTGTTTTTT,.,TRBJ2-2,.,TRBV5-1
CASSLVGGSYEQYF,TGTGCCAGCAGTTTAGTCGGGGGATCCTACGAGCAGTACTTC,.,TRBJ2-7,.,TRBV28
CASSIGENTEAFF,TGTGCCAGTAGTATAGGAGAGAACACTGAAGCTTTCTTT,.,TRBJ1-1,.,TRBV19
CASPFSGRNEQYF,TGTGCCAGCCCTTTCAGCGGGAGAAACGAGCAGTACTTC,TRBD2,TRBJ2-7,.,TRBV28
CASRSDREIPGELFF,TGTGCCAGCAGGTCGGACAGGGAGATTCCGGGGGAGCTGTTTTTT,TRBD1,TRBJ2-2,.,TRBV27
CASSSGTRGAKAGELFF,TGTGCCAGCAGTTCCGGGACTAGAGGGGCGAAAGCCGGGGAGCTGTTTTTT,TRBD2,TRBJ2-2,few,TRBV27
CASSFGLATQETQYF,TGTGCCAGCAGCTTTGGACTAGCGACTCAAGAGACCCAGTACTTC,TRBD2,TRBJ2-5,.,TRBV5-4
CASSYSGDRGHSPLHF,TGTGCCAGCAGTTACTCGGGGGACAGGGGCCACTCACCCCTCCACTTT,TRBD1,TRBJ1-6,.,TRBV6-6
CASSLGQKNRGWEQYF,TGCGCCAGCAGCTTGGGCCAGAAGAACCGAGGGTGGGAGCAGTACTTC,.,TRBJ2-7,.,TRBV5-1
CASSLDLGELFF,TGTGCCAGCAGCTTAGATCTAGGGGAGCTGTTTTTT,.,TRBJ2-2,.,TRBV7-9
CASSEDRGGANVLTF,TGTGCCAGCAGCGAAGACAGGGGGGGGGCCAACGTCCTGACTTTC,TRBD1,TRBJ2-6,few,TRBV25-1
CASSLDRTTYEQYF,TGTGCCAGCAGCTTGGACAGGACTACCTACGAGCAGTACTTC,.,TRBJ2-7,few,TRBV5-6
CASGEQGPGETQYF,TGCGCCAGCGGGGAACAGGGTCCCGGGGAGACCCAGTACTTC,.,TRBJ2-5,.,TRBV5-1
CAWSVPGVRTQYF,TGTGCCTGGAGTGTCCCAGGGGTCCGAACCCAGTACTTC,.,TRBJ2-5,.,TRBV30
CASSLDRAVEQFF,TGTGCCAGCAGTTTGGACAGGGCAGTGGAGCAGTTCTTC,TRBD1,TRBJ2-1,few,TRBV5-4
CASSSPGGPEQYF,TGTGCCAGCAGTTCCCCGGGGGGGCCCGAGCAGTACTTC,TRBD2,TRBJ2-7,.,TRBV6-6
CASSLDRANTEAFF,TGCGCCAGCAGTCTGGACAGAGCCAACACTGAAGCTTTCTTT,.,TRBJ1-1,.,TRBV4-3